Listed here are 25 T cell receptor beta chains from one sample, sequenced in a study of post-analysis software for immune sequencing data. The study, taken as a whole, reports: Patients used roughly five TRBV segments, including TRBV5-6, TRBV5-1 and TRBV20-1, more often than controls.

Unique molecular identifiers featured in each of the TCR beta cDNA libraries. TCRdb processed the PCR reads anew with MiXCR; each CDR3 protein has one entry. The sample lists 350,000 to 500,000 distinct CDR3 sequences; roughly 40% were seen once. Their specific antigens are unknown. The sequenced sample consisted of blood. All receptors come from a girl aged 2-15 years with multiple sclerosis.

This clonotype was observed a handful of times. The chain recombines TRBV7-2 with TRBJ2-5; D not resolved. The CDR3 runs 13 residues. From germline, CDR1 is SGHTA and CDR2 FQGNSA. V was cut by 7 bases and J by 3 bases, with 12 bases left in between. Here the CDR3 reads CASNLGYEETQYF. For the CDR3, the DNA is TGTGCCAGCAACCTTGGGTATGAAGAGACCCAGTACTTC.

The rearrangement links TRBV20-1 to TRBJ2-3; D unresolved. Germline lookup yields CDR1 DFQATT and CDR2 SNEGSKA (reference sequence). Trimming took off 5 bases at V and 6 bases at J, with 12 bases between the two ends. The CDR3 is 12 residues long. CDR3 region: CSALIWADTQYF. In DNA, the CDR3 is TGCAGTGCTTTAATATGGGCGGATACGCAGTATTTT.

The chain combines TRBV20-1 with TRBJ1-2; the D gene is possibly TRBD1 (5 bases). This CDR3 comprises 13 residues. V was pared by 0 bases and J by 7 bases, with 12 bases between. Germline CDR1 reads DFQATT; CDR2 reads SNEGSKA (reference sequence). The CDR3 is CSARDLGAGGYTF. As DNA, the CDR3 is TGCAGTGCTAGAGATCTTGGGGCGGGTGGCTACACCTTC.

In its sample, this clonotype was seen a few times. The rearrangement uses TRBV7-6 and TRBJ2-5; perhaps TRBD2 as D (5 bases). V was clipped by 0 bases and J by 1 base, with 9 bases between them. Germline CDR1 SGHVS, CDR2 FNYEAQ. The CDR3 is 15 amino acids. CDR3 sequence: CASSLAGSGQETQYF. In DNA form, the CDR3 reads TGTGCCAGCAGCTTAGCGGGCAGCGGCCAAGAGACCCAGTACTTC.

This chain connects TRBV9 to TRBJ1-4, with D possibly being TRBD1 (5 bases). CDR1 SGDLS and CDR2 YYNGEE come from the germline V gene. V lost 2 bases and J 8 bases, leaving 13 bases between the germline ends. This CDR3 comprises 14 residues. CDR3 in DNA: TGTGCCAGCAGCGTCCAGGGAGGCGGCGAAAAACTGTTTTTT. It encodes CASSVQGGGEKLFF. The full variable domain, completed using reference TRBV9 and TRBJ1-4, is DSGVTQTPKHLITATGQRVTLRCSPRSGDLSVYWYQQSLDQGLQFLIQYYNGEERAKGNILERFSAQQFPDLHSELNLSSLELGDSALYFCASSVQGGGEKLFFGSGTQLSVL.

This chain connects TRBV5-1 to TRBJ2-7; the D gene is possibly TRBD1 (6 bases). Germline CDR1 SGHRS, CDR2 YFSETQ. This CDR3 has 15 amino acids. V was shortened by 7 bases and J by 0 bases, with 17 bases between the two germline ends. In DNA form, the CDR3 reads TGCGCCAGCCGAAGACAGGTAGAGATCTCCTACGAGCAGTACTTC. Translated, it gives CASRRQVEISYEQYF.

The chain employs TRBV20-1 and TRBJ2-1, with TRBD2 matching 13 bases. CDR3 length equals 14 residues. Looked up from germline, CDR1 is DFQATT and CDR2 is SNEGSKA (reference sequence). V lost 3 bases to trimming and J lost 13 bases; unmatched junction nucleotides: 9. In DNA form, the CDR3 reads TGCAGTGCTAGCGGACTAGCGGGAGTAGAGACCCAGTTCTTC. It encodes CSASGLAGVETQFF.

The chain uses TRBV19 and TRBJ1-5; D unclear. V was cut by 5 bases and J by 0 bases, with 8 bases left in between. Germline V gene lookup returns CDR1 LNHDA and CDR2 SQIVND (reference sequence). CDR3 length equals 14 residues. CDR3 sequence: CASSVDPSNQPQHF. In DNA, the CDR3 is TGTGCCAGTAGTGTCGACCCTAGCAATCAGCCCCAGCATTTT.

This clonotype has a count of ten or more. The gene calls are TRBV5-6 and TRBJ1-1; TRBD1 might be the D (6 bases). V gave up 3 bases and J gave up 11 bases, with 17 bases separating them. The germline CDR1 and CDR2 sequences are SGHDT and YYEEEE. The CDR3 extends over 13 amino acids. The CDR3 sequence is CASSWGRQDEAFF. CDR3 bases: TGTGCCAGCAGCTGGGGTCGACAGGACGAGGCTTTCTTT.

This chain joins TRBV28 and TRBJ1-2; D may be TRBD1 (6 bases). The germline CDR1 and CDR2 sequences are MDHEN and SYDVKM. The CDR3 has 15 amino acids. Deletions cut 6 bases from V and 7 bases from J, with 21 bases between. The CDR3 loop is CASRMDRPTPAGYTF. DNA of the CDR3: TGTGCCAGCAGAATGGACAGACCCACGCCCGCTGGCTACACCTTC.

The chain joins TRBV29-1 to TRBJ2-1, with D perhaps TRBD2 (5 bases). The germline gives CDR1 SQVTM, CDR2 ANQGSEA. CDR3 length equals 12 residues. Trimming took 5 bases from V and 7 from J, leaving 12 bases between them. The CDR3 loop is CSVKPRVNEQFF. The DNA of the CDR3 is TGCAGCGTTAAGCCGCGGGTTAATGAGCAGTTCTTC.

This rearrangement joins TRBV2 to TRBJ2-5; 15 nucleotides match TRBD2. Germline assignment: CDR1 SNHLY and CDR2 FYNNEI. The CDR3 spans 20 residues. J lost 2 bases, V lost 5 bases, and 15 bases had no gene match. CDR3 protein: CASSTGLAGGRSLPQETQYF. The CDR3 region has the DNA TGTGCCAGCAGTACGGGACTAGCGGGGGGACGGAGTTTGCCACAAGAGACCCAGTACTTC.

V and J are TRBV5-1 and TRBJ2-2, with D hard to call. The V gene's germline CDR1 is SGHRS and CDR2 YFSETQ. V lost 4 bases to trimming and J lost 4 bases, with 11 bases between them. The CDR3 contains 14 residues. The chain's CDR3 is CASSPPAPTGELFF. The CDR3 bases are TGCGCCAGCAGCCCACCCGCCCCCACCGGGGAGCTGTTTTTT.

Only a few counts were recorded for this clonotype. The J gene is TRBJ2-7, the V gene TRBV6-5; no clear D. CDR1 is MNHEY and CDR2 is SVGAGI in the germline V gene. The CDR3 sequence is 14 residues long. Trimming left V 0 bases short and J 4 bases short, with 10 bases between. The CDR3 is CASSYSGPLYEQYF. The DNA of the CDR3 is TGTGCCAGCAGTTACTCGGGTCCGTTATACGAGCAGTACTTC.

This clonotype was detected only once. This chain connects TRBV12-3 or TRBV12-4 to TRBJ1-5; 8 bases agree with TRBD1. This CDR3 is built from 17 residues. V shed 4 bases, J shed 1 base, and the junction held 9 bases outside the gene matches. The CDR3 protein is CASSSRTGGESNQPQHF. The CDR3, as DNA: TGTGCCAGCAGTTCCCGAACAGGGGGGGAAAGCAATCAGCCCCAGCATTTT.

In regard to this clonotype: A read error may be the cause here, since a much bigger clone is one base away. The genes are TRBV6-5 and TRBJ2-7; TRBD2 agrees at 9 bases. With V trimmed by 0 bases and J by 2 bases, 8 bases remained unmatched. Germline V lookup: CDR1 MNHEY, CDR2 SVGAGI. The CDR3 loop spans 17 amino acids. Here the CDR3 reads CASSYSASGDATYEQYF. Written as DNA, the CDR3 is TGTGCCAGCAGTTACTCGGCTAGCGGGGATGCCACCTACGAGCAGTACTTC.

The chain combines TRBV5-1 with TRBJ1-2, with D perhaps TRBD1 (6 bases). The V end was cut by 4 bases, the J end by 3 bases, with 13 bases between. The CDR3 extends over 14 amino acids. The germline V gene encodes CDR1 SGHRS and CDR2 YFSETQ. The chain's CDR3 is CASSTSQGDYGYTF. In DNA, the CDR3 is TGCGCCAGCAGCACATCACAGGGCGACTATGGCTACACCTTC.

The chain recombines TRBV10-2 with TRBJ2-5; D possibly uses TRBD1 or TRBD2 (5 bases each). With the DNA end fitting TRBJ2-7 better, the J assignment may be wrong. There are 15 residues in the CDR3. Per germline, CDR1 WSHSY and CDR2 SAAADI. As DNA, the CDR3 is TGCGCCAGCAAACCGGGACGGCTAATTTTCTACGAGCAGTACTTC. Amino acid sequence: CASKPGRLIFYEQYF.

DNA for the CDR3: TGCGCCAGCAGCAGCCCCTCTGGACGAGAGGGGCAGTACTTC. It is translated as CASSSPSGREGQYF. The rearrangement uses TRBV5-1 and TRBJ2-7; the D gene is possibly TRBD2 (5 bases). The V and J ends lost 4 bases and 9 bases respectively, with 20 bases between them. Germline V lookup: CDR1 SGHRS, CDR2 YFSETQ. The CDR3 is 14 residues long.

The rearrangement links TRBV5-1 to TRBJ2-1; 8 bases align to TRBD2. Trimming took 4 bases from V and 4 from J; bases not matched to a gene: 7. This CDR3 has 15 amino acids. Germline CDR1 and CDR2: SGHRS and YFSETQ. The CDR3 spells CASSPGGGAYNEQFF. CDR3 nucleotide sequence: TGCGCCAGCAGCCCGGGAGGGGGGGCTTACAATGAGCAGTTCTTC.

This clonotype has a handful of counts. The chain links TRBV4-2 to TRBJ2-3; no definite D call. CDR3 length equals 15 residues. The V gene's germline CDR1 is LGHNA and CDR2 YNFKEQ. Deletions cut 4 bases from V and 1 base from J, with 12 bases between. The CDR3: CASSPNTQGTDTQYF. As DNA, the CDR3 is TGTGCCAGCAGCCCGAACACCCAGGGCACAGATACGCAGTATTTT.

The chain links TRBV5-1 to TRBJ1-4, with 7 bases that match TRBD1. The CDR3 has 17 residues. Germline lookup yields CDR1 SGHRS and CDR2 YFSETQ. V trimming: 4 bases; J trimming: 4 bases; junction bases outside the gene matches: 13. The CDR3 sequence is CASSSQTLGQFNEKLFF. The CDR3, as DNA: TGCGCCAGCAGCAGCCAGACTTTGGGACAGTTTAATGAAAAACTGTTTTTT.

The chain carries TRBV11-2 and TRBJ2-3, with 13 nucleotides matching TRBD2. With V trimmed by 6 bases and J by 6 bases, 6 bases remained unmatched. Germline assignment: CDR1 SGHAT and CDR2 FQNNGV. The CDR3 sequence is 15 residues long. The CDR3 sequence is CASRRGTSGADTQYF. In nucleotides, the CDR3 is TGTGCCAGCAGACGCGGGACTAGCGGGGCGGATACGCAGTATTTT.

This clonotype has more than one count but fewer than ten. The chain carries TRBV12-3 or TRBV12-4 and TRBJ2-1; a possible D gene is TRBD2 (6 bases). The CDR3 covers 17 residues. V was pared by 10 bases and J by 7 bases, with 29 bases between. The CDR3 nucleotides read TGTGCCACGCGGCCCGGGGTCGGGCTAGCGTCAACGAATGAGCAGTTCTTC. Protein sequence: CATRPGVGLASTNEQFF.

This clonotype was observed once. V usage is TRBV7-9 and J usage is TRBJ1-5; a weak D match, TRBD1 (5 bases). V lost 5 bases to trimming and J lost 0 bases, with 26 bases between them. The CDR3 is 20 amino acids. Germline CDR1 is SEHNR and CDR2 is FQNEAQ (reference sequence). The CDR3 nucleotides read TGTGCCAGCAGCGAAGACGCTCCGGGACGGGGATTTGATAGCAATCAGCCCCAGCATTTT. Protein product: CASSEDAPGRGFDSNQPQHF.